The TCR beta chain described here comes from a study of beta chain features in type 1 diabetes. On the study more broadly: Age and gender were similar between patients and healthy donors, as were cell yields. Study observations and caveats: For Type 1 diabetes patients, all four CD4+ subsets carried TCRB CDR3s that were moderately but significantly shorter. Within the patient group, naive, central memory and Treg TCRB repertoires appeared more similar to each other than within healthy donors. The study left unresolved whether HLA type influences TCRB rearrangement.

The whole isolated RNA underwent reverse transcription, so sequencing captured expressed TCRB transcripts. The data were produced by immunoSEQ multiplex PCR, yet TCRdb's version contains in-frame clones alone and is incomplete. The table shows a few hundred thousand clones, with roughly an eighth occurring only once. The CDR3 loop spans 16 amino acids. CDR1 and CDR2 from the germline V gene are MDHEN and SYDVKM. V gave up 1 base and J gave up 0 bases, with 12 bases separating them. Comment on this clone: Its antigen remains unknown.

Researchers reported sorting CD4+ naive, central memory, regulatory and stem cell-like memory cells via CD45RO/CCR7/CD25/CD127/CD95/CD27. This clonotype was obtained from a man under 40 with type 1 diabetes. V is TRBV28 and J is TRBJ1-1; D is undetermined. The sequenced sample was naive CD4+ T cells from blood. The CDR3 DNA is TGTGCCAGCAGTTTATACGAATATTACATGAACACTGAAGCTTTCTTT. It translates to CASSLYEYYMNTEAFF.